This T cell receptor beta chain is from a study of Ad26.COV2.S vaccination and SARS-CoV-2 variants. Only in-frame clones appear in the TCRdb table, and some are missing; sequencing was by immunoSEQ multiplex PCR. The data contain about 440,000 clones, 80% to 95% of them seen just once; the ten biggest clones take up 4.3%. Treatment defined: roughly 19 received Ad26.COV2.S at low or high dose, single or two shots; 5 received placebo; per-sample allocation not given. Sampling was done on day 63 after the first vaccine or placebo injection. Recruitment in Boston yielded a donor of adult age, 18-55 years. The CDR3 consists of 15 residues. Germline CDR1 reads DFQATT; CDR2 reads SNEGSKA (reference sequence). The V and J ends lost 6 bases and 3 bases, in that order; junction bases with no gene match: 10.

The source is a person between 18 and 60 years old who received the Ad26.COV2.S COVID-19 vaccine or a placebo. The rearrangement uses TRBV20-1 and TRBJ2-5, with 10 bases aligning to TRBD1. The sample was peripheral blood, taken in a trial of Ad26.COV2.S vaccine versus placebo. The CDR3 sequence is CSASTTGTGEETQYF. CDR3 nucleotides: TGCAGTGCCAGTACTACCGGGACAGGGGAAGAGACCCAGTACTTC.